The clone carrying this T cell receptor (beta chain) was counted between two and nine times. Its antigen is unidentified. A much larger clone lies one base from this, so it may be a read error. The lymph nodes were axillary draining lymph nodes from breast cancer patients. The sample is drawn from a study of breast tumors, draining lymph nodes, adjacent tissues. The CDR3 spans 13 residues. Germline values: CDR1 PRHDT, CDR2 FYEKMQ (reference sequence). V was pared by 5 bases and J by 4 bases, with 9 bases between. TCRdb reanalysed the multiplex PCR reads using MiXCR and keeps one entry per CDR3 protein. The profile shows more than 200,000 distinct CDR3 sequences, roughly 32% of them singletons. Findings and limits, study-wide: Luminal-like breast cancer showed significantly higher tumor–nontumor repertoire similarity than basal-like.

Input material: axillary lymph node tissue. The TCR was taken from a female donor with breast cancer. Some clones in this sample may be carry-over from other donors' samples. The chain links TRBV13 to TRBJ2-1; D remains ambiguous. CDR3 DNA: TGTGCCAGCAGCCCTCACCGATACAATGAGCAGTTCTTC. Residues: CASSPHRYNEQFF.